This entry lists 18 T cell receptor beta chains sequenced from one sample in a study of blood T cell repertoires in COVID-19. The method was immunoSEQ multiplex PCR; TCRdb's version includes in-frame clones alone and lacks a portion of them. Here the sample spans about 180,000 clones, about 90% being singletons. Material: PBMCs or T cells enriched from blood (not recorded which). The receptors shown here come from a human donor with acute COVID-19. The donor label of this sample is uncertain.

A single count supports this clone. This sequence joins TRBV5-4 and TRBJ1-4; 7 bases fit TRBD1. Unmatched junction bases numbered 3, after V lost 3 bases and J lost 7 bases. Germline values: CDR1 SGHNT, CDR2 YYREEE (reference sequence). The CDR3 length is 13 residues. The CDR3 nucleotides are TGTGCCAGCAGCTCCAGGGGGATTGAAAAACTGTTTTTT. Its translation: CASSSRGIEKLFF.

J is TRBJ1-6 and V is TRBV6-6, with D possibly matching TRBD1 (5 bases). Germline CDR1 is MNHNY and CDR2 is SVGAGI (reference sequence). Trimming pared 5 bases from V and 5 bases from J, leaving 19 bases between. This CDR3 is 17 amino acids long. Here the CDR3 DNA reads TGTGCCAGCAGTCCTCCGGGGGGGTGGGGAGATAATTCACCCCTCCACTTT. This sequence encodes CASSPPGGWGDNSPLHF.

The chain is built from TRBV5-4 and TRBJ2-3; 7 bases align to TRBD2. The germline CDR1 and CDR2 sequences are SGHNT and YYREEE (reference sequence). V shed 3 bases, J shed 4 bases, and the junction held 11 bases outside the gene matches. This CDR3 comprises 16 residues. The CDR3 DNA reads TGTGCCAGCAGCTCGCTAAGCGGGGTAGTCGCAGATACGCAGTATTTT. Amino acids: CASSSLSGVVADTQYF.

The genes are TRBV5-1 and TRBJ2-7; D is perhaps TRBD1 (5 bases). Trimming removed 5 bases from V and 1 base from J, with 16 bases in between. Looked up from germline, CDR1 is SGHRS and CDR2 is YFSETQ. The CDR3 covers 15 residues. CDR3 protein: CASSFQGISSYEQYF. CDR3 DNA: TGCGCCAGCAGTTTTCAGGGCATTTCATCCTACGAGCAGTACTTC.

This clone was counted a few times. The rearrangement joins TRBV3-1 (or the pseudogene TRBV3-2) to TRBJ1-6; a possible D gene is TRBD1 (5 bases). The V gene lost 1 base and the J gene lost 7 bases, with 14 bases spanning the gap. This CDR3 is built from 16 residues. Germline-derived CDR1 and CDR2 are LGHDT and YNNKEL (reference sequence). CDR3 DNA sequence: TGTGCCAGCAGCCAAGGGGCAGGGATGAGGAATTCACCCCTCCACTTT. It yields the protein CASSQGAGMRNSPLHF.

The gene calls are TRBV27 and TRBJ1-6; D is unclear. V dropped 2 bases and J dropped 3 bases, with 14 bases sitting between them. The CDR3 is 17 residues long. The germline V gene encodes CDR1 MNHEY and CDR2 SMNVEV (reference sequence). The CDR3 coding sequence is TGTGCCAGCAGTTTAATCGGTATGCGGGGCTATAATTCACCCCTCCACTTT. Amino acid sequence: CASSLIGMRGYNSPLHF.

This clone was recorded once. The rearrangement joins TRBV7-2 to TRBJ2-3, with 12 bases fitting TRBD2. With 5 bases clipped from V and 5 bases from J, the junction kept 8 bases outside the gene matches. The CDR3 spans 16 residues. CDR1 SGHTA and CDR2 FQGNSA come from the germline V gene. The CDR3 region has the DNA TGTGCCAGCAGCCCGCTAGCGGGGGGGCCTGTAGATACGCAGTATTTT. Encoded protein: CASSPLAGGPVDTQYF.

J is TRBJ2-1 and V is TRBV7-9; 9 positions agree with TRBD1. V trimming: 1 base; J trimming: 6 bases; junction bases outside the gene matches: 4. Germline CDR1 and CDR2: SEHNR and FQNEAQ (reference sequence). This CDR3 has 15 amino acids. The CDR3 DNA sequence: TGTGCCAGCAGCTTAGGGGACAGGGACAGCAATGAGCAGTTCTTC. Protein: CASSLGDRDSNEQFF.

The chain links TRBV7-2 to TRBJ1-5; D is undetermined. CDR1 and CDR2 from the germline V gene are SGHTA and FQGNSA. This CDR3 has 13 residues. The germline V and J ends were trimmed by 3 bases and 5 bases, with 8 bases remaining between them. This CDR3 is CASSFGPDQPQHF. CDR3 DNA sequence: TGTGCCAGCAGCTTTGGGCCTGATCAGCCCCAGCATTTT.

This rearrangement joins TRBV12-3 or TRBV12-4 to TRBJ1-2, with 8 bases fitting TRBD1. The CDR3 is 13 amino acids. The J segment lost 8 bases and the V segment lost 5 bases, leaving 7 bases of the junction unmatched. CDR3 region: CASSKDRVEGYTF. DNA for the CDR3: TGTGCCAGCAGTAAGGACAGGGTGGAAGGCTACACCTTC.

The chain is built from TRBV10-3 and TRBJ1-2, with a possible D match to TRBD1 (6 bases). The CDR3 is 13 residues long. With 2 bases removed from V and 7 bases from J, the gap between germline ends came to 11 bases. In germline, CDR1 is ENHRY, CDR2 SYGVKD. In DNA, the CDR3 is TGTGCCATCAGTGAGGCAGGGGAGGGTGGCTACACCTTC. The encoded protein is CAISEAGEGGYTF.

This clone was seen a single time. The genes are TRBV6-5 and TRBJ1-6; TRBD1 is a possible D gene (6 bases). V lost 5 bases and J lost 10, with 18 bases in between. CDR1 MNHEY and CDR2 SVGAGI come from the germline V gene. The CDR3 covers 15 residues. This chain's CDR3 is CASSRLDSIGSPLHF. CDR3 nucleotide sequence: TGTGCCAGCAGTAGACTGGACAGCATTGGGTCACCCCTCCACTTT.

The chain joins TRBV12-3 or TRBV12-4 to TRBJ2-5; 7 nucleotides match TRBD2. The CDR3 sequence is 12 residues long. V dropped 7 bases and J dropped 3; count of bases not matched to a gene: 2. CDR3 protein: CASTSGEETQYF. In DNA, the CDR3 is TGTGCCAGCACCAGCGGGGAAGAGACCCAGTACTTC.

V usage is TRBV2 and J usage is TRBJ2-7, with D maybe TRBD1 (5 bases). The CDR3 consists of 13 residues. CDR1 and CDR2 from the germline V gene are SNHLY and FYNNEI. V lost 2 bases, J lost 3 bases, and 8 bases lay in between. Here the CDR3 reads CASSETQGYEQYF. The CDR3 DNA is TGTGCCAGCAGTGAAACGCAGGGCTACGAGCAGTACTTC.

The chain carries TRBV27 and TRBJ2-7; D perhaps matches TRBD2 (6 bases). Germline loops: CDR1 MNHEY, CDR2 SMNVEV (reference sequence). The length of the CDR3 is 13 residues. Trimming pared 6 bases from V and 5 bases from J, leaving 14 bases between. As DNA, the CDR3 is TGTGCCAGCAGCTCCGGCTGGGAGGACGAGCAGTACTTC. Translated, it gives CASSSGWEDEQYF.

Here the CDR3 DNA reads TGCGCCAGCAGCCAAGGAGCGGGGGGGCAAGATACGCAGTATTTT. It translates to CASSQGAGGQDTQYF. The chain has TRBV4-3 and TRBJ2-3; 10 bases map to TRBD2. Unmatched junction bases numbered 3, after V lost 1 base and J lost 5 bases. Germline-derived CDR1 and CDR2 are LGHNA and YSLEER. This CDR3 has 15 residues.

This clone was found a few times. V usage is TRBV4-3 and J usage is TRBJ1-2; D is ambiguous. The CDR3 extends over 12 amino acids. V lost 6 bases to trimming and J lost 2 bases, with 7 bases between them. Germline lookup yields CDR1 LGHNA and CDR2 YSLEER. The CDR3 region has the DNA TGCGCCAGCAGTGCAGGCAACTATGGCTACACCTTC. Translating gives CASSAGNYGYTF.

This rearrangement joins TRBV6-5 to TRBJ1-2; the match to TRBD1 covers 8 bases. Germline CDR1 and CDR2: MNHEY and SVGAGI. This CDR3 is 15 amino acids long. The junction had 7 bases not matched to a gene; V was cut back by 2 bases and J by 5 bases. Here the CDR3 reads CASSYRGTGPYGYTF. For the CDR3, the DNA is TGTGCCAGCAGTTACAGAGGGACAGGCCCGTATGGCTACACCTTC.